This record looks at one TCR beta chain sequence and its context. Its antigen target is currently unknown. Per-base quality was not reported, and no clone a single base away is much larger than it. This entry comes from a study of regulatory T cells in long-lasting Graves disease (dated by TCRdb to the early 2020s). At the level of the whole study: In the newly diagnosed Graves' disease group, patients had been taking antithyroid drugs for less than 3 months. A total of around 35 samples underwent TCR sequencing, from about 13 patients with persistent Graves' disease and approximately 20 patients with newly diagnosed Graves' disease. This study used TCR sequencing and RNA sequencing of peripheral blood to compare persistent Graves' disease patients against newly diagnosed Graves' disease patients. The study was registered as a clinical trial and conducted in China. Results the study describes overall, beyond this receptor: The study examined only peripheral blood because the primary lesion, thyroid tissue, could not be accessed. Compared with newly diagnosed patients, patients with persistent Graves' disease had lower TCR Shannon entropy and fewer highly expanded clones, which suggests clonal expansion. Sequencing and analysis were limited to the TCR beta chain. Persistent patients shared more public clonotypes among themselves (over 2,500) than newly diagnosed patients did (nearly 1,000). The authors noted that the small sample size was a limitation that may lower accuracy.

Read against the paper, the sample's time point label means: newly diagnosed GD, antithyroid drugs for less than 3 months. For both TCR sequencing and RNA sequencing, RNA was extracted from PBMCs in TRIzol. The diagnosis of Graves' disease followed American Thyroid Association guidelines. Recruitment of patients was carried out at an endocrinology department in Xi'an, China. Each patient gave approximately 10 milliliters of peripheral blood, collected in an EDTA anticoagulant tube. Ficoll Paque Plus density gradient separation was used to isolate PBMCs, and no further T cell sorting was done. An Agilent 2100 Bioanalyzer and agarose gel were used to check RNA quality, while a NanoDrop 2000 measured RNA concentration. The library was obtained by multiplex PCR. Sequencing instrument: Illumina HiSeq 4000. iRepertoire HTBI primers and Arm-PCR amplification of CDR3 regions were used to construct TCR beta libraries. PCR products were gel purified before sequencing. Processing in the source paper ran as follows. Gene usage analysis of CDR3 amino acid clonotypes relied on the 60 or so TRBV and around 14 TRBJ segments identified across samples. COPE and FqMerger were used to merge filtered high-quality paired reads into contigs. BLAST was used to align contigs to IMGT TRBV, TRBD and TRBJ reference genes, with CDR3 defined following IMGT. Any clonotype with a frequency above 0.1% was counted as a highly expanded clone. Shannon entropy served as the measure of repertoire diversity, while the Gini coefficient captured V-J evenness. Clonotypes shared by more than one individual were considered public. TCRdb trimmed the raw reads at Q25, called clones with MiXCR and kept productive beta chains. Each entry merges the rows of one CDR3 protein and shows their most common DNA and genes. These V and J calls rely on TCRdb rather than the paper's analysis. The sample table records approximately 350,000 distinct CDR3 sequences; about an eighth of these occur just once. Clones ranked in the top ten supply about 20% of the sample.

This sample was also put to use in a study of T cells in Graves' hyperthyroidism and ophthalmopathy. The second study reports: Stable Graves' hyperthyroidism was defined as the absence of progression to ophthalmopathy over 18 months of follow-up. Hyperthyroidism patients were newly diagnosed, had a disease duration of under 2 months, and were aged 18 to 65 years. Patients with uncontrolled infections, other autoimmune diseases, pregnancy or lactation were excluded. Diagnoses relied on clinical symptoms, serum thyroxine and TRAb, thyroid ultrasound and orbital computed tomography. The TCR CDR3 was subjected to a first round of RT-PCR using the HTBI primer set and the Qiagen OneStep RT-PCR kit. Most expanded thyroid clonotypes (frequency above 0.001) were also found in blood, which suggests that blood repertoires may mirror thyroid immune responses. A model built on a 13 V-J signature distinguished ophthalmopathy from stable hyperthyroidism, reaching around 90% sensitivity and about 81% specificity in cross-validation and 80%/75% in testing. In validation, progression to ophthalmopathy was predicted by the model with 65% to 71% sensitivity and around 76% specificity, a median of 6.5 months before onset. To identify distinguishing TCR V-J signatures, a discovery cohort of 100 or so patients was used, comprising some 45 with Graves' ophthalmopathy and some 57 with stable Graves' hyperthyroidism. An independent validation cohort of around 19 hyperthyroidism patients and some 15 patients who later progressed to ophthalmopathy tested prospective prediction of ophthalmopathy. For training and testing, the 100 or so patients in the discovery cohort were randomly divided in a 7:3 ratio. In addition, the study compared T-cell repertoires in thyroid tissue and in blood from roughly six Graves' hyperthyroidism patients. After blood sampling, hyperthyroidism patients were treated with methimazole at a starting dose of 30 mg daily, and ophthalmopathy patients were treated with high-dose intravenous methylprednisolone. Libraries were constructed in a second round of multiplex PCR, after which size selection and purification were carried out. Libraries were sequenced paired-end with 100 bp reads on an Illumina HiSeq2000. SOAPnuke was used to process the raw data, removing reads that contained adapters or uncalled bases, had a mean Phred below 15, or lacked an exact match to the constant primer or identifier. COPE v1.2.5 was used to merge high-quality paired reads, and clonotypes were defined as unique nucleotide sequences. MiTCR v1.1 was used to align clonotypes to the IMGT TRBV, TRBD and TRBJ reference segments. Analysis was restricted to V-J combinations with a frequency above 0.0001, which covered approximately 99% of repertoires. A TCS score was defined as the ratio of F50 (clonal expansion) to E x V (chaos), with BLOSUM62-based TCRdist applied between CDR3 peptides within each V-J. Welch's t-statistics and random forest reduced fewer than 600 V-J features to roughly 13, which were used in a naive Bayes classifier (R e1071). Sample size was not statistically predetermined, and blinding of investigators to group allocation was not performed. According to the paper, TCR Vbeta CDR3 sequencing was carried out on around 140 peripheral blood samples, which came from around 43 ophthalmopathy, around 75 hyperthyroidism and some 17 progressor patients.

Sequencing used peripheral blood mononuclear cells (PBMCs), obtained at new diagnosis, from a patient treated with antithyroid drugs. This TCR was recovered from a woman aged 18-29 years with Graves disease. Donor details come from another sample of the same person, matched by shared clones.

The sequenced DNA: TGTGCCAGCAGCTTAGCGGGCGGCACCCCACTCACCGGGGAGCTGTTTTTT. Translated, this is CASSLAGGTPLTGELFF. The chain is made from TRBV7-6 and TRBJ2-2; a confident D gene designation cannot be given. V loses 0 bases of germline sequence and J loses 4 bases, and the interval between the two ends is 15 bases. CDR1 and CDR2, per the germline V gene, are SGHVS and FNYEAQ. The CDR3 covers 17 residues, taking in both the cysteine and the phenylalanine. Just the 51-base CDR3 DNA is kept, in frame starting at base 1.